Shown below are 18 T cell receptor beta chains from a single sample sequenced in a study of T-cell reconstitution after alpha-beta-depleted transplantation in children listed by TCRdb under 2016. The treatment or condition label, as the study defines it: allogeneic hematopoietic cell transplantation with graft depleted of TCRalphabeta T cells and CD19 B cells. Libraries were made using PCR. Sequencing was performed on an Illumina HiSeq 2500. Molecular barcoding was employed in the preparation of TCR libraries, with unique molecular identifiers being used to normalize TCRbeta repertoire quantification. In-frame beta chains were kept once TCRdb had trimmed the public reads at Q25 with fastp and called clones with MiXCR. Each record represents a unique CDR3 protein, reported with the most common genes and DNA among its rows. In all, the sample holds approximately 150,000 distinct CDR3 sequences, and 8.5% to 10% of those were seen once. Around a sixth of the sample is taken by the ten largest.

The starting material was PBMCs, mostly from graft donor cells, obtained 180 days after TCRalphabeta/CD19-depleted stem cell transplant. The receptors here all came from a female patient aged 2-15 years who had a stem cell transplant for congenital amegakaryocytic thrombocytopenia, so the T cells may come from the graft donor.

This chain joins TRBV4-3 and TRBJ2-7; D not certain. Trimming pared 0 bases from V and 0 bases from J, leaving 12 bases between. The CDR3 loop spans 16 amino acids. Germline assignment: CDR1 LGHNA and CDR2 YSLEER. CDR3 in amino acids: CASSQDLSRLSYEQYF. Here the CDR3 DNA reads TGCGCCAGCAGCCAAGATCTGTCGCGCCTCTCCTACGAGCAGTACTTC.

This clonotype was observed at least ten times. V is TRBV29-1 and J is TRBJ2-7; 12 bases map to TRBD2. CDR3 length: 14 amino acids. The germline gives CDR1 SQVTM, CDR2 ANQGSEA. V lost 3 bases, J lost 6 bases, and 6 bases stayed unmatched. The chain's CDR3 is CSVDGLAGRGEQYF. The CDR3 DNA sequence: TGCAGCGTTGATGGACTAGCGGGGCGAGGCGAGCAGTACTTC.

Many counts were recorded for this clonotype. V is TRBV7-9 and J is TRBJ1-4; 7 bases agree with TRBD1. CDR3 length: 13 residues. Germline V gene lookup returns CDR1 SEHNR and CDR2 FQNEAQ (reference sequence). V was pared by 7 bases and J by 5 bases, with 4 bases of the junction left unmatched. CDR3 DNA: TGTGCCAGCAACCCGACAGGGAATGAAAAACTGTTTTTT. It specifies CASNPTGNEKLFF.

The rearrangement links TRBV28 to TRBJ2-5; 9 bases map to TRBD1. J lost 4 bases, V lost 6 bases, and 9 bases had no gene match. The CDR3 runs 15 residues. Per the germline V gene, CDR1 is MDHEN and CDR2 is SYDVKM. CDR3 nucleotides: TGTGCCAGCAGCCGTCGACAGGGGGGTTTAGAGACCCAGTACTTC. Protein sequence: CASSRRQGGLETQYF.

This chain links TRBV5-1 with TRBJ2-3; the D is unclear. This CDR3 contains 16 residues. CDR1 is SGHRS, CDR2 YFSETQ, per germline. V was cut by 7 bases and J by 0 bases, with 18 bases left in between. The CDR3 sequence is CASAPEAFTSTDTQYF. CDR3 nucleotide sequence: TGCGCCAGCGCCCCCGAGGCGTTTACTAGCACAGATACGCAGTATTTT.

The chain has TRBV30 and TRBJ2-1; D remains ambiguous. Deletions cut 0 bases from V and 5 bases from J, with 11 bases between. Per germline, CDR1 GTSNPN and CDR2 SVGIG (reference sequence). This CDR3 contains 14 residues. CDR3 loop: CAWSVRVVHNEQFF. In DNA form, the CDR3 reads TGTGCCTGGAGTGTACGGGTAGTCCACAATGAGCAGTTCTTC.

CDR3 in amino acids: CASSLGRSSNQPQHF. The CDR3 coding sequence is TGTGCCAGCAGTTTAGGGAGGAGTAGCAATCAGCCCCAGCATTTT. The chain recombines TRBV12-3 or TRBV12-4 with TRBJ1-5; D is uncertain. The length of the CDR3 is 15 residues. Trimming removed 1 base at V and 0 bases at J, with 7 bases between.

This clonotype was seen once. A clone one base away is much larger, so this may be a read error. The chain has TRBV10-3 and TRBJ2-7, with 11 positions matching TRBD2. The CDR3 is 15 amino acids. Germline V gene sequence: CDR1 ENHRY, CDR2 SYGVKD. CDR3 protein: CAISESLAGAYVQYF. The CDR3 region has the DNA TGTGCCATCAGTGAGTCACTAGCGGGAGCCTACGTGCAGTACTTC.

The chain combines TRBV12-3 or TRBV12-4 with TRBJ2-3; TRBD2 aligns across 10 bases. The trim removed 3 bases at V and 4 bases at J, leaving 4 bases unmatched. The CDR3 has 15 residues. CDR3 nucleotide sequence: TGTGCCAGCAGTTTGAGCGGGAGGGCACCAGATACGCAGTATTTT. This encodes CASSLSGRAPDTQYF.

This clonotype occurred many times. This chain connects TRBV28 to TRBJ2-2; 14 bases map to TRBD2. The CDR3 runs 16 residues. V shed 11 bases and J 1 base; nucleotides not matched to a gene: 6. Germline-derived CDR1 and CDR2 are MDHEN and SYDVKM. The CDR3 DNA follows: TGTGCCTCCAGGACTAGCGGGAGGAAGAACACCGGGGAGCTGTTTTTT. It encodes CASRTSGRKNTGELFF.

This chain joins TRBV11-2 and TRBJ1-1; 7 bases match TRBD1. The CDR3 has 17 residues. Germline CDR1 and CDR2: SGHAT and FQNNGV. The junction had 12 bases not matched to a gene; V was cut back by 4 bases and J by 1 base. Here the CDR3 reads CASSSLPLGQKNTEAFF. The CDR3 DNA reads TGTGCCAGCAGCTCATTACCGTTGGGACAGAAGAACACTGAAGCTTTCTTT. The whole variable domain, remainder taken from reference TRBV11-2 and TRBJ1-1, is EAGVAQSPRYKIIEKRQSVAFWCNPISGHATLYWYQQILGQGPKLLIQFQNNGVVDDSQLPKDRFSAERLKGVDSTLKIQPAKLEDSAVYLCASSSLPLGQKNTEAFFGQGTRLTVV.

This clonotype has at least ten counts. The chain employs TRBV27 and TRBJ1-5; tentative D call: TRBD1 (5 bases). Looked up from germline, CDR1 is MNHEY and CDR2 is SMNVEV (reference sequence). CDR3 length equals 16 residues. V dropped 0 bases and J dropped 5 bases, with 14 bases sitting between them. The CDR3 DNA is TGTGCCAGCAGTTTATCTGGCAGGGCGATTGATCAGCCCCAGCATTTT. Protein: CASSLSGRAIDQPQHF.

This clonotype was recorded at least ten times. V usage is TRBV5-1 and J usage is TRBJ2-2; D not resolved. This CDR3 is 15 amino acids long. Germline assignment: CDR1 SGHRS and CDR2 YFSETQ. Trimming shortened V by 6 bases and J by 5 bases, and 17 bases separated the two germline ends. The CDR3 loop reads CASKTRTARTGELFF. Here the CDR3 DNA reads TGCGCCAGCAAGACAAGGACGGCTCGAACCGGGGAGCTGTTTTTT.

The CDR3 DNA follows: TGTGCCAGCAGTTTAATATGGGACACTGAAACACCCCTCCACTTT. Translating it yields CASSLIWDTETPLHF. This chain links TRBV28 with TRBJ1-6; weak D call: TRBD1 (6 bases). The CDR3 runs 15 residues. The germline V gene has CDR1 MDHEN and CDR2 SYDVKM. V lost 2 bases, J lost 11 bases, and 16 bases lay in between.

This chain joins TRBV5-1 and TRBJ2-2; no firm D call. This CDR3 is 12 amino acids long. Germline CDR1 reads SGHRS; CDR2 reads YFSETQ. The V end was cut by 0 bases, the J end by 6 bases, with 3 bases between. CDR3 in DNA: TGCGCCAGCAGCTTGGAGTCCGGGGAGCTGTTTTTT. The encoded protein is CASSLESGELFF.

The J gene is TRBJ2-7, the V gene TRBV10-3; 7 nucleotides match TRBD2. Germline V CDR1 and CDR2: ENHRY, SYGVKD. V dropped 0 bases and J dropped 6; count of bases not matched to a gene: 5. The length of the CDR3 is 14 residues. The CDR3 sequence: CAISESGGGIEQYF. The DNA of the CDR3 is TGTGCCATCAGTGAGTCTGGGGGAGGGATCGAGCAGTACTTC.

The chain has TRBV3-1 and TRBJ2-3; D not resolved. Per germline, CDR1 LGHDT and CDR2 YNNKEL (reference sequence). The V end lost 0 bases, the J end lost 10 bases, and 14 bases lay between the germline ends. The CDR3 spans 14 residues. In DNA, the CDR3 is TGTGCCAGCAGCCAAGACATGGAACCGGCCCCGCAGTATTTT. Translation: CASSQDMEPAPQYF.

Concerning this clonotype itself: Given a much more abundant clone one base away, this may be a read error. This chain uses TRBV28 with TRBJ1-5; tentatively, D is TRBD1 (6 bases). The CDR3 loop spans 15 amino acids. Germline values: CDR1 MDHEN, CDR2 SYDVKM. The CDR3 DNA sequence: TGTGCCAGCAGATCGGAGGGGGGGGGCAATCATCCCCAGCATTTT. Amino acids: CASRSEGGGNHPQHF.